These 3 T cell receptor beta chains came from one sample sequenced in a study of blood T cell repertoires in COVID-19 (dated by TCRdb to 2018 to 2021). The library was obtained by the immunoSEQ multiplex PCR assay. The immuneACCESS repertoire file appears here via TCRdb, limited to in-frame rearrangements. These files lack a portion of the clones; in checked studies, under half of the deficit traces to unresolved V genes, and the cause of the others is not known. Counted in this sample were fewer than 700,000 clones; about 89% of them appeared once. The ten top clones hold 7.5% to 9.5% of the sample. The sequencing input was peripheral blood. Receptors were obtained from a woman in her forties or fifties with COVID-19, enrolled during active disease.

The chain employs TRBV7-3 and TRBJ2-3; maybe TRBD1 (5 bases). CDR3 length: 14 amino acids. Germline V gives CDR1 SGHTA, CDR2 FQGTGA. V was cut by 4 bases and J by 5 bases, with 13 bases left in between. CDR3: CASSSSIGEDTQYF. In DNA, the CDR3 is TGTGCCAGCAGCTCAAGCATAGGGGAAGATACGCAGTATTTT.

This rearrangement joins TRBV2 to TRBJ2-7; 7 nucleotides match TRBD1. The CDR3 loop spans 14 amino acids. Germline assignment: CDR1 SNHLY and CDR2 FYNNEI. V was pared by 0 bases and J by 7 bases, with 6 bases of the junction left unmatched. The CDR3 loop is CASSEAGQQREQYF. Here the CDR3 DNA reads TGTGCCAGCAGTGAAGCGGGACAGCAACGGGAGCAGTACTTC.

The V and J genes are TRBV5-5 and TRBJ1-2, with D perhaps TRBD1 (5 bases). From germline, CDR1 is SGHKS and CDR2 YYEKEE (reference sequence). Trimming stripped 5 bases from V and 7 bases from J, with 12 bases between. CDR3 length: 12 amino acids. The CDR3 spells CASRWGDGGYTF. The CDR3 coding sequence is TGTGCCAGCAGATGGGGCGACGGTGGCTACACCTTC.